The 2 T cell receptor beta chains below come from one sample, sequenced in a study of shared clonotypes between healthy human individuals. TCRdb keeps only in-frame clones here, not all; method: immunoSEQ multiplex PCR. The repertoire holds roughly 1.5 million clones, with 98% as singletons. Sequencing input: naive CD4+ T cells sorted from blood. Subset defined: CD45RA+ positively selected. These receptors came from a man younger than 45 in good health.

V is TRBV19 and J is TRBJ2-7; D might be TRBD2 (6 bases). Germline values: CDR1 LNHDA, CDR2 SQIVND (reference sequence). The CDR3 consists of 14 residues. The ends were cut back, 4 bases at V and 2 bases at J, with 12 bases in the middle. As DNA, the CDR3 is TGTGCCAGTAGTAGGGGCGGCGGGACCTACGAGCAGTACTTC. It encodes CASSRGGGTYEQYF.

The chain employs TRBV27 and TRBJ1-1, with D perhaps matching TRBD1 (5 bases). The CDR3 has 13 residues. V was trimmed by 3 bases and J by 4 bases, leaving 9 bases between them. Germline V gene lookup returns CDR1 MNHEY and CDR2 SMNVEV (reference sequence). Here the CDR3 DNA reads TGTGCCAGCAGTTTCGCAGGGCGCACTGAAGCTTTCTTT. It encodes CASSFAGRTEAFF.